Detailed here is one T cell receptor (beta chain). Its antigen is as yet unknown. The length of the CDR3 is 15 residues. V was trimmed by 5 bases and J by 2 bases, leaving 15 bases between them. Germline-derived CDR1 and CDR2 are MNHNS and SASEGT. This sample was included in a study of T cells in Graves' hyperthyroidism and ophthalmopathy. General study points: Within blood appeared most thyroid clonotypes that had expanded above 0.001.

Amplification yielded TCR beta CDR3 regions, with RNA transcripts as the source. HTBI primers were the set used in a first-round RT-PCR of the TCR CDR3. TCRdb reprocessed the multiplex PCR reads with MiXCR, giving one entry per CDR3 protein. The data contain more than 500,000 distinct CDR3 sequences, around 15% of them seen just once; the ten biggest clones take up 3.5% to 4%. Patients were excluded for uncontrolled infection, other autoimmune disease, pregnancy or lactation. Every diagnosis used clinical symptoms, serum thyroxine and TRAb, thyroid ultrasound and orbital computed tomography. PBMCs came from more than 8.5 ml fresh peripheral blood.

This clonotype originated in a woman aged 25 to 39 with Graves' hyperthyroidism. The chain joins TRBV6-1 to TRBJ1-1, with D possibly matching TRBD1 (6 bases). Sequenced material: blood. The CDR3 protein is CASSRGQLPNTEAFF. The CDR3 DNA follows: TGTGCCAGCAGTCGGGGGCAACTACCTAACACTGAAGCTTTCTTT.